Listed below are T cell receptor beta chains from one sample, sequenced in a study of beta chain features in type 1 diabetes. Measured with immunoSEQ multiplex PCR; TCRdb has only the in-frame clones, and not every one. The data show approximately 730,000 clones, roughly an eighth seen once. Sequenced material: naive CD4+ T cells from blood. The receptors were gathered from a man aged 18 to 30 with type 1 diabetes. Each CDR3 is given with its conserved first and last residue. D genes are given only for firm matches. Where a row states a size, it is once, few, many or the class of an expanded clone; other rows omit it.

abundance	v_gene	j_gene	d_gene	CDR3nt	CDR3aa
-	TRBV18	TRBJ2-2	-	TGTGCCAGCTCACCAGTGGATGACGGGGAGCTGTTTTTT	CASSPVDDGELFF
few	TRBV30	TRBJ1-2	-	TGTGCCTGGAGTGTGACTTACTATGGCTACACCTTC	CAWSVTYYGYTF
few	TRBV27	TRBJ2-7	-	TGTGCCAGCAGTCCAAGCTCCTACGAGCAGTACTTC	CASSPSSYEQYF
few	TRBV18	TRBJ2-5	-	TGTGCCAGCTCAACTAGGGGGAAAAGAGAGACCCAGTACTTC	CASSTRGKRETQYF
few	TRBV6-4	TRBJ1-2	-	TGTGCCAGCAGTGACCCGCGGGACTATGGCTACACCTTC	CASSDPRDYGYTF
-	TRBV27	TRBJ1-6	-	TGTGCCAGCAGTTTTAGGGGCTCCTATAATTCACCCCTCCACTTT	CASSFRGSYNSPLHF
few	TRBV18	TRBJ2-1	TRBD2	TGTGCCAGCTCACCAATAGCGGGGGGATACAATGAGCAGTTCTTC	CASSPIAGGYNEQFF
-	TRBV7-9	TRBJ1-4	TRBD1	TGTGCCAGCAGCCCGGGACAGGCGGAAAAACTGTTTTTT	CASSPGQAEKLFF
few	TRBV5-4	TRBJ1-4	-	TGTGCCAGCAGCCAGACAGGCCTGTCTAATGAAAAACTGTTTTTT	CASSQTGLSNEKLFF
-	TRBV2	TRBJ2-3	TRBD2	TGTGCCAGCTCCCCTTTGGGTCCTAGCGGAGCTAGCACAGATACGCAGTATTTT	CASSPLGPSGASTDTQYF
-	TRBV6-5	TRBJ2-1	-	TGTGCCAGCAGTTCTATAGGAGAGCAGTTCTTC	CASSSIGEQFF
few	TRBV7-3	TRBJ2-1	TRBD2	TGTGCCAGCAGCCCCCGCACTAGCGGTTACAATGAGCAGTTCTTC	CASSPRTSGYNEQFF
-	TRBV6-5	TRBJ1-1	-	TGTGCCAGCAGTCCCGGAGCGTACACTGAAGCTTTCTTT	CASSPGAYTEAFF
few	TRBV7-2	TRBJ2-7	TRBD1	TGTGCCAGCAGCTTCCCGGGACAGGGGCCCTACGAGCAGTACTTC	CASSFPGQGPYEQYF
-	TRBV4-1	TRBJ1-2	-	TGCGCCAGCAGCCAAGGCGGAAGCTATGGCTACACCTTC	CASSQGGSYGYTF
-	TRBV4-1	TRBJ1-4	-	TGCGCCAGCAGCCCGTTGCCCGTACCGTCTGAAAAACTGTTTTTT	CASSPLPVPSEKLFF
-	TRBV6-1	TRBJ1-5	-	TGTGCCAGCAGTGTTTCTCTCCCTCCCGATCAGCCCCAGCATTTT	CASSVSLPPDQPQHF
-	TRBV6-1	TRBJ1-1	-	TGTGCCAGCAGCGCGGTCACAGGGAACACTGAAGCTTTCTTT	CASSAVTGNTEAFF
-	TRBV18	TRBJ1-1	TRBD1	TGTGCCAGCTCACCAGTCCCGGGACAGGGAAGGCTGAACACTGAAGCTTTCTTT	CASSPVPGQGRLNTEAFF
few	TRBV19	TRBJ1-2	-	TGTGCCAGTAGTATCCGGGGCAGGAGCCTCTATGGCTACACCTTC	CASSIRGRSLYGYTF
-	TRBV27	TRBJ2-2	-	TGTGCCAGCAGTTTTCTGGTCACAGGGAGGACCGGGGAGCTGTTTTTT	CASSFLVTGRTGELFF
-	TRBV15	TRBJ1-1	-	TGTGCCACCAGCAGAGAGGAGTATGCCACTGAAGCTTTCTTT	CATSREEYATEAFF
-	TRBV27	TRBJ1-4	-	TGTGCCAGCACCCGGACAGCGAACGGTGAAAAACTGTTTTTT	CASTRTANGEKLFF
few	TRBV4-1	TRBJ1-6	TRBD1	TGCGCCAGCAGCCAAGGGCGGGGGACAGGGGGCAGCGCACCCCTCCACTTT	CASSQGRGTGGSAPLHF
-	TRBV7-2	TRBJ1-5	-	TGTGCCAGCAGCCCTGACAGTCTTAGCAATCAGCCCCAGCATTTT	CASSPDSLSNQPQHF
many	TRBV10-3	TRBJ2-7	TRBD1	TGTGCCATCAGTCCCGGGACAGGGGACGAGCAGTACTTC	CAISPGTGDEQYF
few	TRBV27	TRBJ2-3	-	TGTGCCAGCGGAACCCGAGGTGATAGCACAGATACGCAGTATTTT	CASGTRGDSTDTQYF
-	TRBV9	TRBJ2-1	TRBD1	TGTGCCAGCAGCGGTGGGCCGGGACAGGTATCTTCGGAGCAGTTCTTC	CASSGGPGQVSSEQFF
-	TRBV19	TRBJ1-2	TRBD1	TGTGCCAGTAGTAATCGGGACAGAAGCTACACCTTC	CASSNRDRSYTF
-	TRBV5-1	TRBJ1-2	-	TGCGCCAGCAGCTTGACAGCCGACTATGGCTACACCTTC	CASSLTADYGYTF
-	TRBV5-1	TRBJ1-6	-	TGCGCCAGCAGCTTCGGAGACCCTAATTCACCCCTCCACTTT	CASSFGDPNSPLHF
few	TRBV6-1	TRBJ1-5	-	TGTGCCAGCAGTGAAGGGGCTGGGAATCAGCCCCAGCATTTT	CASSEGAGNQPQHF
-	TRBV14	TRBJ2-7	-	TGTGCCAGCAGCCCCCAGGGACATTTTACCTACGAGCAGTACTTC	CASSPQGHFTYEQYF
few	TRBV5-4	TRBJ1-2	-	TGTGCCAGCAGCTTGGACCCCTCCGGTGGCTACACCTTC	CASSLDPSGGYTF
few	TRBV5-4	TRBJ1-2	-	TGTGCCAGCAGCTCACAAGGGGTAAACTATGGCTACACCTTC	CASSSQGVNYGYTF
few	TRBV6-5	TRBJ2-7	-	TGTGCCAGCAGGTCTGGGGCGTCCTACGAGCAGTACTTC	CASRSGASYEQYF
few	TRBV2	TRBJ2-4	TRBD1	TGTGCCACCTCCCCAGGGGGCGCGATCATGCGGGGCAAAAACATTCAGTACTTC	CATSPGGAIMRGKNIQYF
few	TRBV5-6	TRBJ1-2	-	TGTGCCAGCAGCTTGGGGACACCCGGCTACACCTTC	CASSLGTPGYTF
-	TRBV29-1	TRBJ1-2	-	TGCAGCGCCGGGGAGTTGGGTCCTAACTATGGCTACACCTTC	CSAGELGPNYGYTF
few	TRBV2	TRBJ2-7	-	TGTGCCAGCAGGCCCGGGGTGGGCGGCTCCTACGAGCAGTACTTC	CASRPGVGGSYEQYF
-	TRBV30	TRBJ1-2	-	TGTGCCCTCAACCCGGGTTATGGCTACACCTTC	CALNPGYGYTF
few	TRBV30	TRBJ2-6	-	TGTGCCTCCAGCGTTAACTCTGGGGCCAACGTCCTGACTTTC	CASSVNSGANVLTF
few	TRBV29-1	TRBJ1-3	-	TGCAGCGTTGAAGATCGATTAGGGCGCGGAAACACCATATATTTT	CSVEDRLGRGNTIYF
few	TRBV5-1	TRBJ2-3	-	TGCGCCAGCAGCTTGGACGCGACGACTGACCTGACAGATACGCAGTATTTT	CASSLDATTDLTDTQYF
-	TRBV10-3	TRBJ2-2	-	TGTGCCATCAGTGCGGGGGCGAACACCGGGGAGCTGTTTTTT	CAISAGANTGELFF
-	TRBV15	TRBJ2-3	-	TGTGCCACCAGCAGAGACCCCTCCGGGGATACGCAGTATTTT	CATSRDPSGDTQYF
-	TRBV5-4	TRBJ2-3	-	TGTGCCAGCAGCTCTGGACAGAGCACAGATACGCAGTATTTT	CASSSGQSTDTQYF
-	TRBV6-1	TRBJ1-6	TRBD1	TGTGCCAGCACCGGGACAGTTAATAATTCACCCCTCCACTTT	CASTGTVNNSPLHF
-	TRBV29-1	TRBJ1-2	-	TGCAGCATCACCGAGGGGAATTATGGCTACACCTTC	CSITEGNYGYTF
few	TRBV30	TRBJ1-2	-	TGTGCCTGGAGTCCCGGGACAATTCTGAGCTACACCTTC	CAWSPGTILSYTF
-	TRBV11-2	TRBJ2-7	TRBD2	TGTGCCAGCAGCTTAGAAGCGGGGTCCTACGAGCAGTACTTC	CASSLEAGSYEQYF
-	TRBV25-1	TRBJ1-1	-	TGTGCCAGCAGTGACGCGGACAGTTTGGCTGAAGCTTTCTTT	CASSDADSLAEAFF
few	TRBV7-2	TRBJ1-1	-	TGTGCCAGCAATCCCTGGGGGGGCGGGACTGAAGCTTTCTTT	CASNPWGGGTEAFF
-	TRBV9	TRBJ2-2	-	TGTGCCAGCAGCGTAGGGGGGATCACCGGGGAGCTGTTTTTT	CASSVGGITGELFF
few	TRBV29-1	TRBJ1-2	-	TGCAGCGTTGAAGAACGGCTCGGCTACACCTTC	CSVEERLGYTF
-	TRBV5-4	TRBJ2-1	-	TGTGCCAGCAGCCCCGATAGCGTGACCTACAATGAGCAGTTCTTC	CASSPDSVTYNEQFF
few	TRBV30	TRBJ1-5	-	TGTGCCTGGAGTGGGCAGGGAAATCAGCCCCAGCATTTT	CAWSGQGNQPQHF